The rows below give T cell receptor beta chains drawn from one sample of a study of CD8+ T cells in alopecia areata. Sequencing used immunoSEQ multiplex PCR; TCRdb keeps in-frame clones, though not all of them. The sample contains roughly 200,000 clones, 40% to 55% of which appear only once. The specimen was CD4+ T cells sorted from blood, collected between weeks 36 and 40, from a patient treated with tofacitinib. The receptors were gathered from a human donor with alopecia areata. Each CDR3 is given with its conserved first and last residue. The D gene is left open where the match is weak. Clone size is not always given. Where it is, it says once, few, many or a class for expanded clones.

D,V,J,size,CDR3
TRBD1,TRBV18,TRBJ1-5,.,CASSPVAGGARQPQHF
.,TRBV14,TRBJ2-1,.,CASSYNGGQFF
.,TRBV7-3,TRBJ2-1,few,CASNLGNRVRRSEQFF
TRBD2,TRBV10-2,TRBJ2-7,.,CASSEFGRALRYEQYF
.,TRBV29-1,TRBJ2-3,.,CSVSVSTDTQYF
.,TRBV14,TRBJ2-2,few,CASSPFLVSGELFF
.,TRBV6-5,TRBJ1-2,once,CASSYVQGMGYTF
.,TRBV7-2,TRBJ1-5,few,CASSHGQSNQPQHF
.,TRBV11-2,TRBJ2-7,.,CASSAHYEQYF
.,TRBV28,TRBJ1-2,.,CASSINYGYTF
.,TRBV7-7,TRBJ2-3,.,CASSLQGTTDTQYF
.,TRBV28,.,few,CASARTPRNSYEQYF
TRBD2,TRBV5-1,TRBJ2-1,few,CASSNTLAGGSHNEQFF
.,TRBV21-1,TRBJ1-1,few,CASWGVESTEAFF
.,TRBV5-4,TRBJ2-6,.,CASSSSTLPGANVLTF
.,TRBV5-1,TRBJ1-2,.,CASSLKGRTGYTF
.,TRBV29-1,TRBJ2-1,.,CSPRGHNEQFF
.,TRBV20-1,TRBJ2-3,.,CSARQDYTQYF
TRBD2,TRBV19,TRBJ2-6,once,CASSINTAGGVSVANVLTF
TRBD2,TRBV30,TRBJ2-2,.,CAWSVAGGRVGELFF
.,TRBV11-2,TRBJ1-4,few,CASSFRRNSLNEKLFF
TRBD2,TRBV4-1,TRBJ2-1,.,CASSRTGTSGRSYNEQFF
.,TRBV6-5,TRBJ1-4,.,CASSYYGRGKLFF
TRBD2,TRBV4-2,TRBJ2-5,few,CASSPAGTSGHGETQYF
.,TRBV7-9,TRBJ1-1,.,CASSYSLTGQLNTEAFF
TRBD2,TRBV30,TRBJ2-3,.,CAWSSTSGPANTQYF
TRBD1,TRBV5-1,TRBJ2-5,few,CASSLQGSETQYF
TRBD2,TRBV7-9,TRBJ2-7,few,CASSPQPTGTSPLIF
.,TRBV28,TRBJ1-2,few,CASSLERYGYTF
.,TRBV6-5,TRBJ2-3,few,CASSSLGVSTDTQYF
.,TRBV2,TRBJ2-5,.,CASSPLLETQYF
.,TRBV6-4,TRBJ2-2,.,CASSGDTGELFF
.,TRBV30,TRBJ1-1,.,CAWSLRGNTEAFF
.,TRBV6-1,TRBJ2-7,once,CASSGSLAYEQYF
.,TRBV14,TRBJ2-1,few,CASSLPGWDEQFF
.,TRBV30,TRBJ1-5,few,CAWSPQGFGPQHF
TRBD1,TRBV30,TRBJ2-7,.,CAWSTGGYEQYF
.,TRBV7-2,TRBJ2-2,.,CASSPFGVRNTGELFF
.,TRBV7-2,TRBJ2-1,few,CASSFFGQQFF
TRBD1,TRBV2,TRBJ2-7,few,CASNPWTGDGEQYF
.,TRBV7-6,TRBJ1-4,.,CASSLDPGEGEKLFF
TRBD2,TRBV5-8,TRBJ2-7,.,CASSLALAGGGEQYF